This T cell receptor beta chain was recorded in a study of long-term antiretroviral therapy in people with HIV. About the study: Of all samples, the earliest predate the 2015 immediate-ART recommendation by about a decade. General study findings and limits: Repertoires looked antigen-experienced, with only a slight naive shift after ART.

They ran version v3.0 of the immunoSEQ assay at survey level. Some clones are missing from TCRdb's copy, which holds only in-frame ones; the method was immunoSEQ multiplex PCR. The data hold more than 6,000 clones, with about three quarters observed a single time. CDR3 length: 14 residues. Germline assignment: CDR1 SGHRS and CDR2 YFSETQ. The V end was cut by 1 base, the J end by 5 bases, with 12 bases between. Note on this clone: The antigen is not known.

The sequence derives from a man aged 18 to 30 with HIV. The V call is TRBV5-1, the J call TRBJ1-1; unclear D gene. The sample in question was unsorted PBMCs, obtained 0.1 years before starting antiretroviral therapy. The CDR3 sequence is CASSLSIGATEAFF. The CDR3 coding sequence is TGCGCCAGCAGCTTGTCAATCGGTGCGACTGAAGCTTTCTTT.